This T cell receptor (beta chain) came from a study of T cells expressing NK-cell markers. This CDR3 region has 15 residues. The germline V gene has CDR1 MDHEN and CDR2 SYDVKM. Remarks on this clonotype: Its antigen is not identified.

TCRdb re-called the 5' RACE reads; every CDR3 protein appears as one record, without DNA. Reported are 500,000 or so distinct CDR3 sequences; the ten largest clones contain around 3.3%. Findings and caveats of the study: Several donors likewise had their CD3+CD56-NKG2C+ fraction led by these clonotypes.

Sequenced material: blood T cells: a sorted CD56 or NKG2C T cell subset, CD4+ or CD8+ T cells, or bulk PBMC T cells (not recorded which). This chain uses TRBV28 with TRBJ2-7; the D gene TCRdb calls, TRBD1, cannot be checked with no DNA. The origin of this receptor is a man aged 18 to 30 in good health. The CDR3: CASTPIGQGVGEQYF.